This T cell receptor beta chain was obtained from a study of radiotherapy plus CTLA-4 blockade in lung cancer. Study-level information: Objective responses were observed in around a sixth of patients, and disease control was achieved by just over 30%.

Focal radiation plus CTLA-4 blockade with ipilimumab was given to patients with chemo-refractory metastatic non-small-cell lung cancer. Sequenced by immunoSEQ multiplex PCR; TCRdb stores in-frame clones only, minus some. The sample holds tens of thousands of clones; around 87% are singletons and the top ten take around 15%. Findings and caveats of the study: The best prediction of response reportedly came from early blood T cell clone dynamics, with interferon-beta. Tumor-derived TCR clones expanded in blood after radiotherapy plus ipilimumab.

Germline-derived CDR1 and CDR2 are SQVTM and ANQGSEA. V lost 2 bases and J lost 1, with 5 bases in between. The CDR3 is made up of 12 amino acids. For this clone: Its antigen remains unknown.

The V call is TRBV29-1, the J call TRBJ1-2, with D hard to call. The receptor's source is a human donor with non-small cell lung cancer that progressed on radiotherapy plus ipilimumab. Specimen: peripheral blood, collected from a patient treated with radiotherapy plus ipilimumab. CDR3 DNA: TGCAGCGTTGAAATCAATAACTATGGCTACACCTTC. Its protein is CSVEINNYGYTF.